Below, 20 T cell receptor beta chains from the same sample are listed, as sequenced in a study of T cell responses to AZD1222 COVID-19 vaccine. Profiling relied on immunoSEQ multiplex PCR, and the TCRdb table lists in-frame clones only, not all of them. Among 80,000 or so clones listed, around 90% were seen once. The input for sequencing was peripheral blood, taken 28 days after the second AZD1222 dose. These receptors all come from an adult who received the AZD1222 COVID-19 vaccine.

This clone was recorded once. The chain joins TRBV6-5 to TRBJ2-7, with D possibly TRBD1 on 6 matching bases. There are 14 residues in the CDR3. Germline V lookup: CDR1 MNHEY, CDR2 SVGAGI. The germline V and J ends were trimmed by 8 bases and 0 bases, with 14 bases remaining between them. The CDR3 region is CASRRGLSSYEQYF. CDR3 in DNA: TGTGCCAGCCGCAGGGGTCTTAGCTCCTACGAGCAGTACTTC.

This clone appeared a single time. CDR3 nucleotides: TGTGCCAGCAGTTTTGTCCCAGACTATGGCTACACCTTC. Protein sequence: CASSFVPDYGYTF. This chain uses TRBV27 with TRBJ1-2; no clear D. Trimming took 3 bases from V and 3 from J, leaving 8 bases between them. The CDR3 sequence is 13 residues long. Germline V gene lookup returns CDR1 MNHEY and CDR2 SMNVEV (reference sequence).

This clone was picked up many times. V usage is TRBV6-5 and J usage is TRBJ1-4; a weak D match, TRBD1 (6 bases). CDR3 length: 14 residues. From germline, CDR1 is MNHEY and CDR2 SVGAGI. V shed 6 bases and J shed 8 bases, with 16 bases lying between them. CDR3 in amino acids: CASSQQGMGEKLFF. DNA for the CDR3: TGTGCCAGCAGCCAACAGGGAATGGGAGAAAAACTGTTTTTT.

The chain uses TRBV19 and TRBJ1-1; no clear D gene. This CDR3 is 15 amino acids long. Per germline, CDR1 LNHDA and CDR2 SQIVND (reference sequence). V dropped 7 bases and J dropped 2 bases, with 17 bases sitting between them. Here the CDR3 DNA reads TGTGCCAGTAATTCGCCTTTAGGGCTCAACACTGAAGCTTTCTTT. It encodes CASNSPLGLNTEAFF.

The chain has TRBV4-2 and TRBJ2-2; D unresolved. CDR1 and CDR2 from the germline V gene are LGHNA and YNFKEQ. Deletions cut 4 bases from V and 2 bases from J, with 5 bases between. This CDR3 is built from 13 residues. The DNA for the CDR3 is TGTGCCAGCAGCCCGGGCAACACCGGGGAGCTGTTTTTT. As protein: CASSPGNTGELFF.

This rearrangement joins TRBV24-1 to TRBJ2-1; D is possibly TRBD2 (6 bases). Trimming shortened V by 3 bases and J by 1 base, and 12 bases separated the two germline ends. The germline V gene has CDR1 KGHDR and CDR2 SFDVKD. This CDR3 region has 16 residues. Here the CDR3 reads CATSDRIADSYNEQFF. CDR3 coding DNA: TGTGCCACCAGTGATCGCATAGCGGATTCCTACAATGAGCAGTTCTTC.

A remark on this clone: This sample includes further DNA sequences coding for the same CDR3. The gene calls are TRBV5-1 and TRBJ2-5; D not certain. Germline CDR1 and CDR2: SGHRS and YFSETQ. The CDR3 extends over 11 amino acids. V was cut by 2 bases and J by 1 base, with 0 bases left in between. DNA of the CDR3: TGCGCCAGCAGCTTCCAAGAGACCCAGTACTTC. Its protein is CASSFQETQYF.

V is TRBV6-6 and J is TRBJ2-3; TRBD2 agrees at 8 bases. V lost 2 bases and J lost 6; bases outside the gene matches: 4. CDR3 length equals 14 residues. Germline V gives CDR1 MNHNY, CDR2 SVGAGI (reference sequence). This CDR3 reads CASSYRREEDTQYF. The CDR3, as DNA: TGTGCCAGCAGTTACCGGCGGGAGGAGGATACGCAGTATTTT.

The chain has TRBV4-2 and TRBJ2-7, with 12 bases that match TRBD2. In germline, CDR1 is LGHNA, CDR2 YNFKEQ. The ends lost 0 bases at V and 1 base at J; junction bases unmatched: 7. This CDR3 region has 18 residues. The CDR3 region has the DNA TGTGCCAGCAGCCAAGACCCAAGACTAGCGGGGGTTTCCTACGAGCAGTACTTC. This sequence encodes CASSQDPRLAGVSYEQYF.

The chain has TRBV7-2 and TRBJ1-1; weak D call: TRBD1 (6 bases). The CDR3 sequence is 17 residues long. The V and J ends lost 1 base and 1 base respectively, with 16 bases between them. CDR1 SGHTA and CDR2 FQGNSA come from the germline V gene. CDR3 sequence (DNA): TGTGCCAGCAGCTTAGGGAGGTCGGGGGGGCCGAACACTGAAGCTTTCTTT. It translates to CASSLGRSGGPNTEAFF.

This clone was detected once. The CDR3 DNA sequence: TGTGCCAGCAGTGAAGGCCCACCGACAGGGGCGAATTCACCCCTCCACTTT. Translating it yields CASSEGPPTGANSPLHF. The rearrangement uses TRBV6-1 and TRBJ1-6, with TRBD1 identical over 8 bases. Per the germline V gene, CDR1 is MNHNS and CDR2 is SASEGT. The CDR3 covers 17 residues. V dropped 1 base and J dropped 7; count of bases not matched to a gene: 9.

The chain is built from TRBV5-4 and TRBJ1-1; 8 positions agree with TRBD1. Germline lookup yields CDR1 SGHNT and CDR2 YYREEE (reference sequence). The CDR3 is 14 residues long. Losses at the gene ends were 5 bases for V and 4 bases for J; bases not matched to a gene: 7. The chain's CDR3 is CASSLTGTGTEAFF. The CDR3 DNA is TGTGCCAGCAGTCTTACCGGGACAGGCACTGAAGCTTTCTTT.

V is TRBV27 and J is TRBJ1-5, with 8 bases fitting TRBD1. Germline trimming cut 6 bases from V and 9 bases from J; bases unmatched to any gene: 7. The V gene's germline CDR1 is MNHEY and CDR2 SMNVEV (reference sequence). This CDR3 has 13 amino acids. CDR3 coding DNA: TGTGCCAGCAGCGGACAGGGTCGGGTGCCCCAGCATTTT. Translation: CASSGQGRVPQHF.

The chain links TRBV18 to TRBJ1-1; D uncertain. The germline V gene has CDR1 KGHSH and CDR2 LQKENI. Trimming pared 3 bases from V and 5 bases from J, leaving 10 bases between. The CDR3 loop spans 13 amino acids. This CDR3 reads CASSPTSGTEAFF. The CDR3 coding sequence is TGTGCCAGCTCACCTACATCTGGGACTGAAGCTTTCTTT.

This chain links TRBV7-8 with TRBJ1-4; no clear D. Trimming left V 6 bases short and J 8 bases short, with 10 bases between. This CDR3 has 12 residues. Germline CDR1 is SGHVS and CDR2 is FQNEAQ. CDR3 residues: CASRTFGEKLFF. The CDR3 bases are TGTGCCAGCAGAACATTTGGGGAAAAACTGTTTTTT.

The count of this clone is one. This chain joins TRBV4-1 and TRBJ2-7; TRBD1 or TRBD2 may be the D gene (5 bases each). The CDR3 is 15 amino acids. Per germline, CDR1 MGHRA and CDR2 YSYEKL. Trimming pared 0 bases from V and 1 base from J, leaving 10 bases between. In nucleotides, the CDR3 is TGCGCCAGCAGCCAAGAGTCGGGGCAGTCCTACGAGCAGTACTTC. Translated: CASSQESGQSYEQYF.

This clone came up many times. The chain recombines TRBV7-9 with TRBJ1-4, with no clear D. The CDR3 sequence is 14 residues long. The germline V gene encodes CDR1 SEHNR and CDR2 FQNEAQ (reference sequence). V dropped 3 bases and J dropped 4 bases, with 9 bases sitting between them. CDR3 protein: CASSFLRGNEKLFF. CDR3 nucleotides: TGTGCCAGCAGCTTTCTCCGGGGTAATGAAAAACTGTTTTTT.

The genes are TRBV10-1 and TRBJ2-1, with D perhaps TRBD1 or TRBD2 (5 bases each). Germline lookup yields CDR1 WNHNN and CDR2 SYGVQD (reference sequence). The CDR3 is made up of 12 amino acids. V lost 2 bases, J lost 15 bases, and 14 bases lay in between. The CDR3 spells CASSEQPGRVFF. For the CDR3, the DNA is TGCGCCAGCAGTGAGCAACCGGGACGCGTGTTCTTC.

The V gene is TRBV11-2, the J gene TRBJ1-4; 7 bases match TRBD1. The CDR3 runs 15 residues. CDR1 and CDR2 (germline): SGHAT, FQNNGV. Germline trimming cut 4 bases from V and 5 bases from J; bases unmatched to any gene: 7. CDR3 bases: TGTGCCAGCAGCTCCCCAATGGGACAGAATGAAAAACTGTTTTTT. Amino acids: CASSSPMGQNEKLFF.

This rearrangement joins TRBV11-2 to TRBJ2-3; 8 bases agree with TRBD2. Germline V gene lookup returns CDR1 SGHAT and CDR2 FQNNGV. CDR3 length equals 15 residues. J was trimmed by 0 bases and V by 7 bases; bases with no gene match: 6. CDR3: CASISGRTSTDTQYF. The CDR3 DNA reads as TGTGCCAGCATCAGCGGGAGAACTAGCACAGATACGCAGTATTTT.